The next 4 T cell receptor beta chains were all read from a single sample in a study of T cell responses to AZD1222 COVID-19 vaccine. TCRdb's table, derived via immunoSEQ multiplex PCR, lists solely in-frame clones and lacks some. Among some 140,000 clones listed, under 95% were seen once. This material consisted of peripheral blood, taken on day 0 of AZD1222 vaccination. The source is an adult in good health.

The chain is built from TRBV6-4 and TRBJ2-3, with 8 bases identical to TRBD2. The CDR3 contains 14 residues. Germline V gene data show CDR1 as MRHNA and CDR2 as SNTAGT. J was trimmed by 1 base and V by 8 bases; bases with no gene match: 5. In nucleotides, the CDR3 is TGTGCCAGCGGAGCGGGAGAGGGCACAGATACGCAGTATTTT. The encoded protein is CASGAGEGTDTQYF.

A remark on this clone: Other nucleotide sequences in the sample specify the same CDR3. This chain uses TRBV11-2 with TRBJ2-1; D is unresolved. V was pared by 3 bases and J by 7 bases, with 4 bases between. This CDR3 is 11 amino acids long. Per the germline V gene, CDR1 is SGHAT and CDR2 is FQNNGV. This CDR3 is CASSLANEQFF. CDR3 bases: TGTGCCAGCAGCTTGGCGAATGAGCAGTTCTTC.

The sample holds a few counts of this clone. This rearrangement joins TRBV19 to TRBJ2-1, with 10 bases that match TRBD2. Germline V CDR1 and CDR2: LNHDA, SQIVND (reference sequence). This CDR3 is built from 15 residues. V was clipped by 7 bases and J by 4 bases; unmatched bases: 7. CDR3 nucleotide sequence: TGTGCCAGTACCCTTACTAGCGGGGAATACAATGAGCAGTTCTTC. It codes for CASTLTSGEYNEQFF. Combining the CDR3 with reference TRBV19 and TRBJ2-1 gives the whole variable domain DGGITQSPKYLFRKEGQNVTLSCEQNLNHDAMYWYRQDPGQGLRLIYYSQIVNDFQKGDIAEGYSVSREKKESFPLTVTSAQKNPTAFYLCASTLTSGEYNEQFFGPGTRLTVL.

The chain has TRBV5-1 and TRBJ1-2; D gene unclear. V was pared by 0 bases and J by 8 bases, with 11 bases between. CDR1 is SGHRS and CDR2 is YFSETQ in the germline V gene. The CDR3 consists of 13 residues. The CDR3 DNA reads as TGCGCCAGCAGCTTGGAAGGCTTCGCGGGCTACACCTTC. Encoded protein: CASSLEGFAGYTF.